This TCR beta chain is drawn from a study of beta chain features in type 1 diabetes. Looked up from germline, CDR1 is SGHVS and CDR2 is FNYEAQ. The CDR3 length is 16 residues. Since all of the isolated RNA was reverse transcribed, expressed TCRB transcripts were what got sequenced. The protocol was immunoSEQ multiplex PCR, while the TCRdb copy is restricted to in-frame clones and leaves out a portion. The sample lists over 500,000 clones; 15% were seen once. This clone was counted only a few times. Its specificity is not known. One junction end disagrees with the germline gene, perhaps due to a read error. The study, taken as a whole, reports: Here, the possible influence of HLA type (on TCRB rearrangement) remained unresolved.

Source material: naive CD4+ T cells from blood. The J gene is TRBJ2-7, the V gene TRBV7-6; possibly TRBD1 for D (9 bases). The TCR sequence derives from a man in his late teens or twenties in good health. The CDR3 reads CASSVAGQGRSYEQYF. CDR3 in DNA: TGTGCCAGCAGCGTAGCGGGACAGGGCCGCAGCTACGAGCAGTACTTC. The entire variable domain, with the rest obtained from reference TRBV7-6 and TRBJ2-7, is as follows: GAGVSQSPRYKVTKRGQDVALRCDPISGHVSLYWYRQALGQGPEFLTYFNYEAQQDKSGLPNDRFSAERPEGSISTLTIQRTEQRDSAMYRCASSVAGQGRSYEQYFGPGTRLTVT.